These 13 T cell receptor beta chains were all obtained from the same sample, sequenced in a study of sequential checkpoint blockade in melanoma. Sample treatment: randomized to nivolumab then ipilimumab (arm A) or the reverse (arm B). Only in-frame clones appear in the TCRdb table, and some are missing; sequencing was by immunoSEQ multiplex PCR. The table shows 20,000 to 25,000 clones, with around 80% occurring only once. The sequencing used CD8+ T cells sorted from blood (inferred from file names), collected from a patient given nivolumab and ipilimumab in sequence. The source of these receptors is a human donor with melanoma.

The chain combines TRBV28 with TRBJ1-1; D call uncertain. Germline CDR1 is MDHEN and CDR2 is SYDVKM. V shed 2 bases and J shed 5 bases, with 9 bases lying between them. CDR3 size: 13 residues. CDR3 amino acids: CASSLRAGTEAFF. CDR3 in DNA: TGTGCCAGCAGTTTAAGGGCGGGGACTGAAGCTTTCTTT.

The CDR3 protein is CSVGGTSGYQETQYF. The CDR3 DNA is TGCAGCGTGGGGGGGACTAGCGGGTACCAAGAGACCCAGTACTTC. V is TRBV29-1 and J is TRBJ2-5, with 12 bases fitting TRBD2. V trimming: 6 bases; J trimming: 0 bases; junction bases outside the gene matches: 5. The CDR3 is 15 residues long. The V gene's germline CDR1 is SQVTM and CDR2 ANQGSEA.

The chain is built from TRBV15 and TRBJ2-3, with D perhaps TRBD1 (6 bases). The V end was cut by 0 bases, the J end by 3 bases, with 7 bases between. The CDR3 runs to 14 residues. Germline assignment: CDR1 LNHNV and CDR2 YYDKDF (reference sequence). DNA for the CDR3: TGTGCCACCAGCAGAGACAGGGGAACAGATACGCAGTATTTT. Translation: CATSRDRGTDTQYF.

This clone occurred once. The chain recombines TRBV28 with TRBJ1-1, with TRBD1 identical over 7 bases. With 4 bases clipped from V and 5 bases from J, the junction kept 10 bases outside the gene matches. CDR1 and CDR2 (germline): MDHEN, SYDVKM. The CDR3 runs to 15 residues. The CDR3 is CASSSSPTGLTEAFF. DNA of the CDR3: TGTGCCAGCAGTTCCTCCCCGACAGGGTTGACTGAAGCTTTCTTT.

V gene TRBV6-5 combines with J gene TRBJ1-2; perhaps TRBD1 as D (5 bases). This CDR3 comprises 15 residues. Germline CDR1 reads MNHEY; CDR2 reads SVGAGI. V was trimmed by 6 bases and J by 7 bases, leaving 21 bases between them. Written as DNA, the CDR3 is TGTGCCAGCAGCACAACGGGGGGAGGGGTGAGTGGCTACACCTTC. Protein sequence: CASSTTGGGVSGYTF.

This chain joins TRBV7-2 and TRBJ1-1; weak D call: TRBD1 (5 bases). Per the germline V gene, CDR1 is SGHTA and CDR2 is FQGNSA. The CDR3 extends over 13 amino acids. The ends were cut back, 7 bases at V and 1 base at J, with 10 bases in the middle. In nucleotides, the CDR3 is TGTGCCAGCAACAGGAGAGGGAACACTGAAGCTTTCTTT. It translates to CASNRRGNTEAFF.

This rearrangement joins TRBV5-1 to TRBJ1-5, with D possibly matching TRBD1 (6 bases). The CDR3 is 15 amino acids. The germline V and J ends were trimmed by 2 bases and 3 bases, with 12 bases remaining between them. Germline CDR1 and CDR2: SGHRS and YFSETQ. CDR3 sequence (DNA): TGCGCCAGCAGCTTTTCAACAGGGTCCAATCAGCCCCAGCATTTT. Translated, it gives CASSFSTGSNQPQHF.

CDR3 protein: CAISAVTISYEQYF. Written as DNA, the CDR3 is TGTGCCATCAGTGCCGTGACAATCTCCTACGAGCAGTACTTC. J is TRBJ2-7 and V is TRBV10-3; D ambiguous. Germline CDR1 and CDR2: ENHRY and SYGVKD. This CDR3 is 14 amino acids long. Trimming removed 4 bases at V and 0 bases at J, with 10 bases between.

V gene TRBV5-1 combines with J gene TRBJ2-7; 10 bases fit TRBD1. V shed 5 bases and J 5 bases; nucleotides not matched to a gene: 10. This CDR3 is 15 amino acids long. Per the germline V gene, CDR1 is SGHRS and CDR2 is YFSETQ. CDR3 nucleotides: TGCGCCAGCAGTAGGATGGGACAGGGGATCGACGAGCAGTACTTC. Amino acid sequence: CASSRMGQGIDEQYF.

The chain uses TRBV7-8 and TRBJ2-3; TRBD2 matches at 8 bases. From germline, CDR1 is SGHVS and CDR2 FQNEAQ. This CDR3 is built from 16 residues. Losses at the gene ends were 4 bases for V and 5 bases for J; bases not matched to a gene: 11. Here the CDR3 DNA reads TGTGCCAGCAGCTGGACTAGCCGGAGAATGTTAGATACGCAGTATTTT. It yields the protein CASSWTSRRMLDTQYF.

The chain has TRBV6-6 and TRBJ1-2, with 9 bases lining up with TRBD1. The junction had 12 bases not matched to a gene; V was cut back by 11 bases and J by 11 bases. The length of the CDR3 is 12 residues. Per the germline V gene, CDR1 is MNHNY and CDR2 is SVGAGI (reference sequence). CDR3 sequence reads: CAGSQGAAFYTF. CDR3 in DNA: TGTGCCGGGTCACAGGGGGCGGCTTTTTACACCTTC.

This clone was observed a handful of times. The CDR3 region is CASSLSTGGSHEQYF. CDR3 nucleotides: TGTGCCAGCAGCCTCTCGACAGGGGGCAGCCACGAGCAGTACTTC. This chain uses TRBV5-5 with TRBJ2-7; 10 bases are shared with TRBD1. V shed 4 bases, J shed 5 bases, and the junction held 9 bases outside the gene matches. Germline lookup yields CDR1 SGHKS and CDR2 YYEKEE (reference sequence). The CDR3 has 15 residues.

In this sample, this clone turned up a few times. The chain has TRBV18 and TRBJ2-7; possibly TRBD1 for D (6 bases). The germline V gene encodes CDR1 KGHSH and CDR2 LQKENI. Trimming pared 5 bases from V and 1 base from J, leaving 18 bases between. The CDR3 consists of 16 residues. The CDR3 coding sequence is TGTGCCAGCTCAGCTGAACAGGGCCTACTTTCCTACGAGCAGTACTTC. Amino acid sequence: CASSAEQGLLSYEQYF.